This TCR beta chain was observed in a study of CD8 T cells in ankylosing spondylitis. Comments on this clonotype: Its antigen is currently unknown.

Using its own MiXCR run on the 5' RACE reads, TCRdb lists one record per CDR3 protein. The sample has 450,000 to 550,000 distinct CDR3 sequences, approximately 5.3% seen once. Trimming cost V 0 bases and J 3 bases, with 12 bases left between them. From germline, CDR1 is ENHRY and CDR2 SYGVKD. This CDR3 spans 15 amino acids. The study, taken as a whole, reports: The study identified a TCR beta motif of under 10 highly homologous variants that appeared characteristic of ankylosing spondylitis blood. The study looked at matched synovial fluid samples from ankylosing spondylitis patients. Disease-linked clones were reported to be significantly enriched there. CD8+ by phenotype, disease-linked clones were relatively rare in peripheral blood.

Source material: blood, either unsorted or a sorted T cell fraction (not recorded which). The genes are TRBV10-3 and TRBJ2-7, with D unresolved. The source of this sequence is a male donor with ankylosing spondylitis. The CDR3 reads CAISESLLADYEQYF. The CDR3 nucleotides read TGTGCCATCAGTGAGTCTTTGTTGGCGGACTACGAGCAGTACTTC.